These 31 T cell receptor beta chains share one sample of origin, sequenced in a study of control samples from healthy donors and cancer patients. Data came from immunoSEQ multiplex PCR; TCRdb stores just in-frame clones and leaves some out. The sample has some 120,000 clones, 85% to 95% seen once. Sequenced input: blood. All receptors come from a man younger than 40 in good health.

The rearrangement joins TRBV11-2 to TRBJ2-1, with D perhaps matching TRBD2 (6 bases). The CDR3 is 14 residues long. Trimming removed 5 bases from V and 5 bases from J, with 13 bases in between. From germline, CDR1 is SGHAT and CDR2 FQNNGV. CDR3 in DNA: TGTGCCAGCAGCCTAGCGACGGGGAACAATGAGCAGTTCTTC. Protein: CASSLATGNNEQFF.

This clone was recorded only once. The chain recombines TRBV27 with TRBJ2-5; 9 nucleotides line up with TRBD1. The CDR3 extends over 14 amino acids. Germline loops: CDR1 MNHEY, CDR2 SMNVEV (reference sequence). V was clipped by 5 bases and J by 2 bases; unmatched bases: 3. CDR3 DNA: TGTGCCAGCAGTATAGGGACAGGGCAAGAGACCCAGTACTTC. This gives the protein CASSIGTGQETQYF.

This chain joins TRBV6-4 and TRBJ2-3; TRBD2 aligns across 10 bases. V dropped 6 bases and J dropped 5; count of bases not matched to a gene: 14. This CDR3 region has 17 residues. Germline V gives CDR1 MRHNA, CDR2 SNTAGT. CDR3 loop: CASRGEGERGGRDTQYF. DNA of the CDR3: TGTGCCAGCAGGGGAGAAGGTGAGCGGGGGGGCAGAGATACGCAGTATTTT.

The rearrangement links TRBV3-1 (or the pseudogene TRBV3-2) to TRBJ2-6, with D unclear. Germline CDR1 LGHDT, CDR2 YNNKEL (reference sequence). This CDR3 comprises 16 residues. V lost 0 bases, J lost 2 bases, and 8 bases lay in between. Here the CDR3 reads CASSQDQGTGANVLTF. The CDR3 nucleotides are TGTGCCAGCAGCCAAGATCAAGGGACTGGGGCCAACGTCCTGACTTTC.

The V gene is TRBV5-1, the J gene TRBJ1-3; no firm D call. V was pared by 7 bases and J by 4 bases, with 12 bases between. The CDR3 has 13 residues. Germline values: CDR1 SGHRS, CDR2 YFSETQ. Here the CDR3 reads CASAAPGGNTIYF. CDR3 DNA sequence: TGCGCCAGCGCTGCTCCCGGGGGAAACACCATATATTTT.

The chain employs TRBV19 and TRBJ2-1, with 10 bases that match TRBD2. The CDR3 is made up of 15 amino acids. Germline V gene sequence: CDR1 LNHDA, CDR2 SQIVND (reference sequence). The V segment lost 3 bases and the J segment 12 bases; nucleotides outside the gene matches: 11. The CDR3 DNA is TGTGCCAGTAGTATGGGGCTAGCGGGGGCCGGAGGGCAGTTCTTC. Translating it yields CASSMGLAGAGGQFF.

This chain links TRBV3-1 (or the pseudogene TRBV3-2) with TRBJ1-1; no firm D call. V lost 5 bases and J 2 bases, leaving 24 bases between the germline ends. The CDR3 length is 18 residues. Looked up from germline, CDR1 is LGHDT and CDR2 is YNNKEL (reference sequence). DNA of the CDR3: TGTGCCAGCAGCGCCCGGTTGAAGGGCCCCTCCTTTAACACTGAAGCTTTCTTT. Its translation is CASSARLKGPSFNTEAFF.

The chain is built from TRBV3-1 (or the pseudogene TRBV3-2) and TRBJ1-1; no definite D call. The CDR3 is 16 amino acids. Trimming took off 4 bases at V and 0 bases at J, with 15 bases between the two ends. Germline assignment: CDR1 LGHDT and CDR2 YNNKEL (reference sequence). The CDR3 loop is CASSPRGKGMNTEAFF. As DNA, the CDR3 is TGTGCCAGCAGCCCGCGGGGAAAGGGTATGAACACTGAAGCTTTCTTT.

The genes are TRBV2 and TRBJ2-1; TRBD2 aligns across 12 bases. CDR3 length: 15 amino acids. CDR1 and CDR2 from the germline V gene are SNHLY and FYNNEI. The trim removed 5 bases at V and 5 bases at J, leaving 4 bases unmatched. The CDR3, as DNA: TGTGCCAGCAGTCCCCCTAGCGGGGGGGACAATGAGCAGTTCTTC. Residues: CASSPPSGGDNEQFF.

CDR3 loop: CASSLPGRAGTEAFF. The DNA of the CDR3 is TGTGCCAGCAGCTTGCCCGGCAGGGCGGGAACTGAAGCTTTCTTT. The chain uses TRBV5-4 and TRBJ1-1, with a possible D match to TRBD1 (5 bases). This CDR3 region has 15 residues. Germline lookup yields CDR1 SGHNT and CDR2 YYREEE (reference sequence). Trimming cost V 1 base and J 5 bases, with 15 bases left between them.

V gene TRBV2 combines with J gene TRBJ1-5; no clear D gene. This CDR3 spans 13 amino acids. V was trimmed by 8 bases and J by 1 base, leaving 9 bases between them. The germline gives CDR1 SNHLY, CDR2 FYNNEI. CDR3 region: CASVYRSNQPQHF. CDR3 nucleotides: TGTGCCAGCGTTTACAGAAGCAATCAGCCCCAGCATTTT.

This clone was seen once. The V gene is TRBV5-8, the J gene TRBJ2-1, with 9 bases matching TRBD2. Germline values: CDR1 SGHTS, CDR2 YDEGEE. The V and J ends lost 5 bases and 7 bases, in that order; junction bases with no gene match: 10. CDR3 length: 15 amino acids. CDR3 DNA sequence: TGTGCCAGCAGGGGATTAGCGGGGGCGAAAAATGAGCAGTTCTTC. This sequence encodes CASRGLAGAKNEQFF.

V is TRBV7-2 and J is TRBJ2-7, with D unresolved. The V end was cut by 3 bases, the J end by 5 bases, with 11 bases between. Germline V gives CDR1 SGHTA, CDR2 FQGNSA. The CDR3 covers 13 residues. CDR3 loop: CASSFSGSNEQYF. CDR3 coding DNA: TGTGCCAGCAGCTTCTCGGGTTCCAACGAGCAGTACTTC.

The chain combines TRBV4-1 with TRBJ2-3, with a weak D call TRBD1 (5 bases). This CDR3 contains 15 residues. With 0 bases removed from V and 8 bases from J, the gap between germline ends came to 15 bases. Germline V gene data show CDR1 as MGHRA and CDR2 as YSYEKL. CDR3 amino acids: CASSQDSGSPGTQYF. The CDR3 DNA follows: TGCGCCAGCAGCCAAGATTCAGGGTCCCCCGGTACGCAGTATTTT.

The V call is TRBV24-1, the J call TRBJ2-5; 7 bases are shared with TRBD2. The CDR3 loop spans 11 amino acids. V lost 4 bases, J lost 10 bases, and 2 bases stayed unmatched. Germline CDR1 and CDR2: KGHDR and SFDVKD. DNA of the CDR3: TGTGCCACCAGTGACGCGGGGGACCAGTACTTC. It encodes CATSDAGDQYF.

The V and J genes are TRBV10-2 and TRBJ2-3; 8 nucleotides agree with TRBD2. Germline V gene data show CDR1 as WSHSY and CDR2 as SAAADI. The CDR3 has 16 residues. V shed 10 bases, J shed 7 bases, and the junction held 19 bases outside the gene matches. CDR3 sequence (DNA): TGCGCCACCCACACTGGTCGGGCGGGGGGCCGGAATACGCAGTATTTT. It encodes CATHTGRAGGRNTQYF.

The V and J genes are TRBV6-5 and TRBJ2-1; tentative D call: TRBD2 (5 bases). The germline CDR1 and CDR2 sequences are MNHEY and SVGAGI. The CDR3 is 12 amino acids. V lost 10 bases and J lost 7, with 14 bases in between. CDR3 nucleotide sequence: TGTGCCACTCAAGGAGGAGTAAATGAGCAGTTCTTC. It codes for CATQGGVNEQFF.

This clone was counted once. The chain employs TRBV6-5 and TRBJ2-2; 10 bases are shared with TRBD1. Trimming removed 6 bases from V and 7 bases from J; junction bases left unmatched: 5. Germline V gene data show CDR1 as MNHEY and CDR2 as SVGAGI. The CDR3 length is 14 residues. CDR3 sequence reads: CASRDRGQSGELFF. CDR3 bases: TGTGCCAGCAGAGACAGGGGGCAGAGCGGGGAGCTGTTTTTT.

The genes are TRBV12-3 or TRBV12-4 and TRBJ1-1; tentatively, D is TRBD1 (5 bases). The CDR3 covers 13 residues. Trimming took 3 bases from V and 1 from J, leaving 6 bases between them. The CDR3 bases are TGTGCCAGCAGTTTGAGGGGGAACACTGAAGCTTTCTTT. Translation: CASSLRGNTEAFF.

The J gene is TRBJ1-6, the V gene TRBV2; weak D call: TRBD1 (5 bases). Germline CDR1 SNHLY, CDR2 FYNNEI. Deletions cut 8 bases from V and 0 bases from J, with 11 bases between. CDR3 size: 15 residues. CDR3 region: CASASGGSYNSPLHF. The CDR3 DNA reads TGTGCCAGCGCCTCGGGGGGCTCCTATAATTCACCCCTCCACTTT.

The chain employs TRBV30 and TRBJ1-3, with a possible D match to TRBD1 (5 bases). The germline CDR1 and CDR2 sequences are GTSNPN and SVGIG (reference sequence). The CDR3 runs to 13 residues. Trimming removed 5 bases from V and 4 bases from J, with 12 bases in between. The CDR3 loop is CAWDVGGGNTIYF. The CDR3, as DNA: TGTGCCTGGGACGTCGGGGGAGGAAACACCATATATTTT.

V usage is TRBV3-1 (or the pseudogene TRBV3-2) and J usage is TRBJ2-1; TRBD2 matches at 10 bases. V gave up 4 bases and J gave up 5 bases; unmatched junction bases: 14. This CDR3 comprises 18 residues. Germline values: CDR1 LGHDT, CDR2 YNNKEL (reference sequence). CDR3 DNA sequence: TGTGCCAGCAGCCCCCCCAGGAGCGGGGGGGCTGAGAACAATGAGCAGTTCTTC. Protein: CASSPPRSGGAENNEQFF.

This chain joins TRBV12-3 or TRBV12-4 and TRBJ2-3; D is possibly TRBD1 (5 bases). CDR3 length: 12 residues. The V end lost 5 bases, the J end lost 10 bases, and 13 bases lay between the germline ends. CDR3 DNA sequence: TGTGCCAGCAGTACCCAGGGTGCGGCGCAGTATTTT. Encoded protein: CASSTQGAAQYF.

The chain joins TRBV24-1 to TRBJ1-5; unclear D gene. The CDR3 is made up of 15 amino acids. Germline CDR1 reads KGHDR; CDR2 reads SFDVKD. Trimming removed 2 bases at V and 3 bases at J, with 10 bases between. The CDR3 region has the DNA TGTGCCACCAGTGATTCCGGAGGGCTCAATCAGCCCCAGCATTTT. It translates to CATSDSGGLNQPQHF.

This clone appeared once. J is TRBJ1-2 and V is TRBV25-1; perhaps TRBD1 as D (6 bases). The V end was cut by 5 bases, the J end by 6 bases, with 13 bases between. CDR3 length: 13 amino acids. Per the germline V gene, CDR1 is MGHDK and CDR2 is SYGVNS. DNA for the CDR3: TGTGCCAGCAGTTTGGTAGGGGGAAATGGCTACACCTTC. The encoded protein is CASSLVGGNGYTF.

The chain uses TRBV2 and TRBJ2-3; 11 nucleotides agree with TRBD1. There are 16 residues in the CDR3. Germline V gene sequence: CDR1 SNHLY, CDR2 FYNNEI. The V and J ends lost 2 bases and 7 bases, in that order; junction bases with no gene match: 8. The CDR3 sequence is CASSERSGTGGNTQYF. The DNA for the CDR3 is TGTGCCAGCAGTGAAAGGTCCGGGACAGGGGGGAATACGCAGTATTTT.

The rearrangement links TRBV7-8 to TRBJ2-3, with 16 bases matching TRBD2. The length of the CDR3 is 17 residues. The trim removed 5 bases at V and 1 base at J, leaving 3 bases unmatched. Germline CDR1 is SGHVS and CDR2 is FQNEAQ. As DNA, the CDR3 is TGTGCCAGCAGCAAAGGGACTAGCGGGAGGGGCACAGATACGCAGTATTTT. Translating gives CASSKGTSGRGTDTQYF.

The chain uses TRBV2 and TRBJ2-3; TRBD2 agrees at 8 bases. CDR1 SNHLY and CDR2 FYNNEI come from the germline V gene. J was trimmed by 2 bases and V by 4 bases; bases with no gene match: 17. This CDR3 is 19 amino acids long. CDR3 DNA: TGTGCCAGCAGTGTAGGCGGCCCCACGAGCGGGGGCCTCACAGATACGCAGTATTTT. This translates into CASSVGGPTSGGLTDTQYF.

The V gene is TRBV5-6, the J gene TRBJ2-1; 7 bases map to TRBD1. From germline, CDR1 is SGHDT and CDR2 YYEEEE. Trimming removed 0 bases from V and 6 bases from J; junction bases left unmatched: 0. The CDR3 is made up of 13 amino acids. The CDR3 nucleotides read TGTGCCAGCAGCTTGGGGACAGGCAATGAGCAGTTCTTC. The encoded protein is CASSLGTGNEQFF.

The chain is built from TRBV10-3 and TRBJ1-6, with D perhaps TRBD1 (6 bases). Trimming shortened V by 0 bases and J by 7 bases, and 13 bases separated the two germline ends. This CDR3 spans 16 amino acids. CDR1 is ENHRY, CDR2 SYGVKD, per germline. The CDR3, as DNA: TGTGCCATCAGTGAGTCGACTCAGGGGCGGAATTCACCCCTCCACTTT. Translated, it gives CAISESTQGRNSPLHF.

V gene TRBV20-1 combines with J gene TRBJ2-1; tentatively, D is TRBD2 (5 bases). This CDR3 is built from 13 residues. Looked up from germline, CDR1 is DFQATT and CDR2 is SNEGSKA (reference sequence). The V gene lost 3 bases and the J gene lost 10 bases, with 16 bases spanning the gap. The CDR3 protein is CSASRRGPNEQFF. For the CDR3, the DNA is TGCAGTGCTAGTAGGAGAGGGCCCAACGAGCAGTTCTTC.